The 23 T cell receptor beta chains listed next were all sequenced from one sample in a study of T cells in narcolepsy. Repertoires were generated with immunoSEQ multiplex PCR, while TCRdb's copy carries only in-frame clones and drops some. The table has around 22,000 clones, 81% seen once; the top ten hold 4% to 4.5%. Sequencing was carried out using memory (CD45RA-) CD4+ T cells from blood. Every receptor here comes from a human donor in good health.

CDR3 in DNA: TGTGCCAGTATCGGGGTGAGGGGGGACTATGGCTACACCTTC. Amino acids: CASIGVRGDYGYTF. The gene calls are TRBV6-5 and TRBJ1-2, with D maybe TRBD1 (6 bases). CDR3 length equals 14 residues. V lost 9 bases and J 3 bases, leaving 17 bases between the germline ends. Germline-derived CDR1 and CDR2 are MNHEY and SVGAGI.

The chain has TRBV7-8 and TRBJ2-5; TRBD1 agrees at 7 bases. Trimming took 5 bases from V and 4 from J; bases not matched to a gene: 10. This CDR3 is built from 15 residues. The germline CDR1 and CDR2 sequences are SGHVS and FQNEAQ. CDR3 region: CASSLPRGSIETQYF. For the CDR3, the DNA is TGTGCCAGCAGCCTCCCCAGGGGGAGCATAGAGACCCAGTACTTC.

This chain joins TRBV2 and TRBJ2-7; the D is unclear. The CDR3 is made up of 14 amino acids. Per the germline V gene, CDR1 is SNHLY and CDR2 is FYNNEI. With 1 base removed from V and 0 bases from J, the gap between germline ends came to 7 bases. The CDR3 spells CASSEVGYSYEQYF. In nucleotides, the CDR3 is TGTGCCAGCAGTGAAGTTGGGTACTCCTACGAGCAGTACTTC.

The J gene is TRBJ2-5, the V gene TRBV11-3; D gene uncertain. This CDR3 is built from 14 residues. V gave up 5 bases and J gave up 5 bases, with 15 bases separating them. CDR1 and CDR2 from the germline V gene are SGHNT and YENEEA. Here the CDR3 DNA reads TGTGCCAGCAGCCCATTGACGGTCCAGGAGACCCAGTACTTC. Residues: CASSPLTVQETQYF.

The chain combines TRBV7-2 with TRBJ2-5; D is possibly TRBD1 or TRBD2 (6 bases each). V lost 2 bases, J lost 4 bases, and 11 bases lay in between. The CDR3 has 14 residues. The V gene's germline CDR1 is SGHTA and CDR2 FQGNSA. The CDR3 protein is CASSLTRGRETQYF. The CDR3 DNA reads as TGTGCCAGCAGCTTAACCCGGGGGCGAGAGACCCAGTACTTC.

The CDR3 here is CSVDRGAKKLFF. The CDR3 nucleotides read TGCAGCGTTGACCGGGGGGCTAAAAAACTGTTTTTT. The V gene is TRBV29-1, the J gene TRBJ1-4, with a tentative D call TRBD1 (6 bases). V gave up 3 bases and J gave up 9 bases, with 11 bases separating them. This CDR3 has 12 amino acids. The germline V gene encodes CDR1 SQVTM and CDR2 ANQGSEA.

This clone has only a few counts. This chain connects TRBV6-1 to TRBJ2-1; 9 bases match TRBD1. The CDR3 runs to 15 residues. CDR1 MNHNS and CDR2 SASEGT come from the germline V gene. Unmatched junction bases numbered 11, after V lost 6 bases and J lost 8 bases. The CDR3 DNA reads TGTGCCAGCAGGTCGCAGAACAGGGGGCTGGATGAGCAGTTCTTC. The encoded protein is CASRSQNRGLDEQFF.

The V call is TRBV27, the J call TRBJ1-1; unclear D gene. V was clipped by 2 bases and J by 1 base, with 11 bases between them. The V gene's germline CDR1 is MNHEY and CDR2 SMNVEV (reference sequence). The CDR3 extends over 15 amino acids. CDR3 sequence (DNA): TGTGCCAGCAGTTTAAAATTCTCGGGGAACACTGAAGCTTTCTTT. Translation: CASSLKFSGNTEAFF.

This sequence joins TRBV28 and TRBJ2-2; D unclear. The germline V gene has CDR1 MDHEN and CDR2 SYDVKM. The CDR3 sequence is 15 residues long. V was cut by 6 bases and J by 1 base, with 12 bases left in between. The CDR3 protein is CASRRDSGNTGELFF. Written as DNA, the CDR3 is TGTGCCAGCAGGAGAGACTCAGGGAACACCGGGGAGCTGTTTTTT.

V and J are TRBV19 and TRBJ2-1; 9 nucleotides align to TRBD2. The ends lost 7 bases at V and 5 bases at J; junction bases unmatched: 12. This CDR3 contains 16 residues. CDR1 is LNHDA and CDR2 is SQIVND in the germline V gene (reference sequence). The CDR3 reads CASTPSAGGSHNEQFF. DNA of the CDR3: TGTGCCAGTACACCCAGCGCGGGGGGGTCCCACAATGAGCAGTTCTTC.

This chain links TRBV19 with TRBJ1-1; D remains ambiguous. The CDR3 is 15 residues long. CDR1 and CDR2 from the germline V gene are LNHDA and SQIVND (reference sequence). Trimming shortened V by 3 bases and J by 2 bases, and 13 bases separated the two germline ends. CDR3 protein: CASSMSRVSNTEAFF. CDR3 bases: TGTGCCAGTAGTATGTCCCGGGTGTCTAACACTGAAGCTTTCTTT.

The chain carries TRBV29-1 and TRBJ1-2; D not resolved. The CDR3 contains 11 residues. Germline V gives CDR1 SQVTM, CDR2 ANQGSEA. V was shortened by 4 bases and J by 7 bases, with 10 bases between the two germline ends. This CDR3 reads CSVGVGSGYTF. Here the CDR3 DNA reads TGCAGCGTTGGGGTGGGAAGTGGCTACACCTTC.

This rearrangement joins TRBV7-9 to TRBJ2-1; perhaps TRBD1 as D (5 bases). There are 15 residues in the CDR3. Germline V gives CDR1 SEHNR, CDR2 FQNEAQ (reference sequence). The V end lost 3 bases, the J end lost 4 bases, and 13 bases lay between the germline ends. This chain's CDR3 is CASSFGAAVYNEQFF. The CDR3 bases are TGTGCCAGCAGCTTTGGGGCGGCGGTTTACAATGAGCAGTTCTTC.

This chain connects TRBV6-5 to TRBJ2-7; weak D call: TRBD1 (7 bases). The CDR3 loop spans 14 amino acids. Between the trimmed V and J ends, which lost 6 bases and 6 bases, there was a span of 18 bases. CDR1 is MNHEY, CDR2 SVGAGI, per germline. The CDR3 nucleotides read TGTGCCAGCAGGATGATTCAGGGGGGCAGCGAGCAGTACTTC. Translated, it gives CASRMIQGGSEQYF.

The gene calls are TRBV5-1 and TRBJ2-2; 7 bases fit TRBD2. Looked up from germline, CDR1 is SGHRS and CDR2 is YFSETQ. The CDR3 consists of 14 residues. The trim removed 5 bases at V and 1 base at J, leaving 2 bases unmatched. The DNA for the CDR3 is TGCGCCAGCAGTGAGCGGGAGAACACCGGGGAGCTGTTTTTT. Protein product: CASSERENTGELFF. Full variable domain (missing parts from reference TRBV5-1 and TRBJ2-2): KAGVTQTPRYLIKTRGQQVTLSCSPISGHRSVSWYQQTPGQGLQFLFEYFSETQRNKGNFPGRFSGRQFSNSRSEMNVSTLELGDSALYLCASSERENTGELFFGEGSRLTVL.

This clone was detected a few times. The DNA is omitted, as the CDR3 cannot be located on it reliably, and the CDR3 follows TCRdb's listing. The genes are TRBV10-1 and TRBJ2-7. Per germline, CDR1 WNHNN and CDR2 SYGVQD (reference sequence). The CDR3 spans 16 residues, counting both ends. CDR3 sequence: CASSDSSSRAVLRQYF.

The chain is built from TRBV19 and TRBJ2-3; D may be TRBD2 (6 bases). The germline CDR1 and CDR2 sequences are LNHDA and SQIVND (reference sequence). The V end lost 8 bases, the J end lost 6 bases, and 18 bases lay between the germline ends. The CDR3 sequence is 14 residues long. The CDR3 sequence is CASGPLVGGDTQYF. As DNA, the CDR3 is TGTGCCAGTGGCCCCTTAGTGGGGGGTGATACGCAGTATTTT.

The chain uses TRBV5-1 and TRBJ2-2, with D tentatively TRBD1 (6 bases). CDR1 is SGHRS, CDR2 YFSETQ, per germline. V was trimmed by 2 bases and J by 4 bases, leaving 12 bases between them. CDR3 length: 15 amino acids. The CDR3 nucleotides are TGCGCCAGCAGCTTCCGGACAGAGGGCACCGGGGAGCTGTTTTTT. Translated: CASSFRTEGTGELFF.

This clone was counted once. Compared with germline, one end of the junction differs, possibly owing to a read error. The CDR3: CASSPTSGGSRVF. In DNA, the CDR3 is TGTGCCAGCAGTCCGACTAGCGGGGGGAGTCGAGTCTTC. This rearrangement joins TRBV6-6 to TRBJ2-7; TRBD2 aligns across 13 bases. The CDR3 covers 13 residues. Per germline, CDR1 MNHNY and CDR2 SVGAGI (reference sequence).

J is TRBJ2-1 and V is TRBV5-1, with 9 bases identical to TRBD1. V lost 0 bases and J lost 9; bases outside the gene matches: 7. CDR1 and CDR2 (germline): SGHRS, YFSETQ. The CDR3 covers 15 residues. As DNA, the CDR3 is TGCGCCAGCAGCTTGGGGACAGGGGTTGGCGGTGAGCAGTTCTTC. The encoded protein is CASSLGTGVGGEQFF.

The CDR3 protein is CASRGSSRGEQYF. The CDR3 DNA reads TGTGCCAGCAGGGGGAGCTCCCGGGGCGAGCAGTACTTC. The rearrangement links TRBV6-1 to TRBJ2-7; tentatively, D is TRBD2 (5 bases). The V and J ends lost 6 bases and 6 bases respectively, with 15 bases between them. The CDR3 runs 13 residues. Germline V gene data show CDR1 as MNHNS and CDR2 as SASEGT.

The CDR3 loop is CAIIDQTYNEQFF. DNA of the CDR3: TGTGCCATCATAGACCAGACTTACAATGAGCAGTTCTTC. V gene TRBV10-3 combines with J gene TRBJ2-1; no definite D call. The CDR3 runs 13 residues. Germline V gene lookup returns CDR1 ENHRY and CDR2 SYGVKD. Deletions cut 7 bases from V and 4 bases from J, with 11 bases between.

The rearrangement uses TRBV7-2 and TRBJ1-3; D uncertain. V was clipped by 1 base and J by 2 bases, with 6 bases between them. The CDR3 is 14 amino acids. Germline V lookup: CDR1 SGHTA, CDR2 FQGNSA. The CDR3 DNA follows: TGTGCCAGCAGCTTAGGGCTGGCTGGAAACACCATATATTTT. It is translated as CASSLGLAGNTIYF.